The present T cell receptor (beta chain) was sequenced within a study of PD-1 blockade in classical Hodgkin lymphoma. Comments on this clone: The junction departs from the called germline gene at one end, perhaps through a read error.

Autologous stem cell transplantation was followed by relapse in every patient, and brentuximab vedotin exposure varied. The CDR3 spans 13 residues. CDR1 is MGHDK, CDR2 SYGVNS, per germline. The method was immunoSEQ multiplex PCR; TCRdb's version includes in-frame clones alone and lacks a portion of them. The sample contains under 110,000 clones, 75% to 90% of which appear only once. Sequencing used peripheral blood mononuclear cells (PBMCs), obtained before the second cycle of nivolumab. The chain combines TRBV25-1 with TRBJ2-7; D unclear. This TCR came from a human donor with classical Hodgkin lymphoma. CDR3: CASCDSSSYEQYF. For the CDR3, the DNA is TGTGCCAGCTGTGATAGTTCATCCTACGAGCAGTACTTC.